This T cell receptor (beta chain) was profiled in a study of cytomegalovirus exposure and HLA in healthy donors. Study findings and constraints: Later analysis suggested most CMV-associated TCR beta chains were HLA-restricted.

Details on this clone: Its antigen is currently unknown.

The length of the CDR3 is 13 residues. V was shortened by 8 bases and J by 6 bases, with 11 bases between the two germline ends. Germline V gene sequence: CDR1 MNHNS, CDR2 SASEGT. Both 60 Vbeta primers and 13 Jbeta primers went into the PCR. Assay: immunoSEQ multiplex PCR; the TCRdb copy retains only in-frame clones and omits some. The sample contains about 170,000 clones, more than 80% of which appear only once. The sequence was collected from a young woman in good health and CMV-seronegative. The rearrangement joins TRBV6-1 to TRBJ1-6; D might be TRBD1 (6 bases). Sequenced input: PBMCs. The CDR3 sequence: CASEGDGNSPLHF. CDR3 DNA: TGTGCCAGCGAGGGGGACGGTAATTCACCCCTCCACTTT.